This T cell receptor beta chain was observed in a study of blood T cell repertoires in COVID-19. Study as a whole: The United States, Italy and Spain supplied acute and convalescent COVID-19 samples. The analysed material was cDNA or gDNA that came from T cells, B-cell-depleted T cells, or PBMCs.

Study processing details: Amplification with reference gene primers provided the estimates of nucleated cell counts. Libraries were prepared by immunoSEQ multiplex PCR; TCRdb keeps only in-frame clonotypes and omits some of them. V, J and clone size were drawn from that table, and D and trimming were deduced from the DNA. Among tens of thousands of clones listed, roughly 80% were seen once. The clonotype was recovered from a man in his fifties with active COVID-19. The source material was peripheral blood.

The CDR3 region is CASSLFSYSNQPQHF. CDR3 in DNA: TGTGCCAGCAGCTTATTTAGTTATAGCAATCAGCCCCAGCATTTT. The chain uses TRBV5-6 and TRBJ1-5; D is ambiguous. The CDR3 covers 15 residues. Per germline, CDR1 SGHDT and CDR2 YYEEEE. V lost 2 bases and J lost 0, with 9 bases in between. The full variable domain, rest sourced from reference TRBV5-6 and TRBJ1-5, is DAGVTQSPTHLIKTRGQQVTLRCSPKSGHDTVSWYQQALGQGPQFIFQYYEEEERQRGNFPDRFSGHQFPNYSSELNVNALLLGDSALYLCASSLFSYSNQPQHFGDGTRLSIL.